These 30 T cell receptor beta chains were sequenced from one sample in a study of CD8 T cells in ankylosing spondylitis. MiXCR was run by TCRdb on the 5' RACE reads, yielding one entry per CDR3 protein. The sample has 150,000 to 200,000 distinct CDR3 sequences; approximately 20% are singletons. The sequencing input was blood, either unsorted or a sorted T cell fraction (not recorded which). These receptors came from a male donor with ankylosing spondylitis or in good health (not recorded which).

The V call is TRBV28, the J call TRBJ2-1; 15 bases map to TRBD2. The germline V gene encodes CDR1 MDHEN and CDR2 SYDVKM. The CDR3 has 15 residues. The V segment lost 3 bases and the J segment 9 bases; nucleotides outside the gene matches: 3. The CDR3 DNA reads TGTGCCAGCAGTTTCTGGGGACTAGCGGGAGGTGAGCAGTTCTTC. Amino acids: CASSFWGLAGGEQFF.

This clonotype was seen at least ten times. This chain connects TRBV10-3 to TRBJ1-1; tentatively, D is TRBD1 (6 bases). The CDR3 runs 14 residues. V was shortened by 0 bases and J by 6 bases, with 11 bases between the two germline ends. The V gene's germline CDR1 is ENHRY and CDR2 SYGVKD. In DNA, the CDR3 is TGTGCCATCAGTGAGTCGGGCAGGGGCGCTGAAGCTTTCTTT. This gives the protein CAISESGRGAEAFF.

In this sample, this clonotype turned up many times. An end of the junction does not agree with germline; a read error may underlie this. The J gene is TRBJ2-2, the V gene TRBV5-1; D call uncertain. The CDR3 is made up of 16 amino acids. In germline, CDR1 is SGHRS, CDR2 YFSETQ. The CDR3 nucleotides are TGCGCCAGCAGCTTGTCCGCCGCTTCGAAGACCGGGGAGCTGTTTTTT. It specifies CASSLSAASKTGELFF.

The CDR3 protein is CASSLPAGGTDTQYF. The CDR3 DNA is TGTGCCAGCAGCTTACCAGCGGGGGGCACAGATACGCAGTATTTT. The chain joins TRBV7-2 to TRBJ2-3; 8 bases match TRBD2. CDR1 SGHTA and CDR2 FQGNSA come from the germline V gene. V shed 2 bases, J shed 1 base, and the junction held 2 bases outside the gene matches. The CDR3 totals 15 residues.

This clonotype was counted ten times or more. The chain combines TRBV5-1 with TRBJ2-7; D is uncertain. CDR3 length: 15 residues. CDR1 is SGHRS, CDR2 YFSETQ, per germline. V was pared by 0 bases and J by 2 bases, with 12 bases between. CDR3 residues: CASSLGGESPYEQYF. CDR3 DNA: TGCGCCAGCAGCTTGGGGGGTGAATCCCCCTACGAGCAGTACTTC.

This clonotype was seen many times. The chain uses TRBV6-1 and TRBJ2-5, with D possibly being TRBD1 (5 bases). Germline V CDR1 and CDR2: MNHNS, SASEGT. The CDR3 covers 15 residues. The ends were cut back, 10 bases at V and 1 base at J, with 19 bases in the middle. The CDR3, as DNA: TGTGCCACCACATCGGGTGGGGCCATCCAAGAGACCCAGTACTTC. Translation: CATTSGGAIQETQYF.

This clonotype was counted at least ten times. This CDR3 is CASSFRYLNNQPQHF. CDR3 nucleotide sequence: TGTGCCAGCAGCTTCCGATACCTTAACAATCAGCCCCAGCATTTT. The chain has TRBV5-5 and TRBJ1-5; D not certain. V dropped 2 bases and J dropped 3 bases, with 12 bases sitting between them. Germline CDR1 SGHKS, CDR2 YYEKEE (reference sequence). This CDR3 is built from 15 residues.

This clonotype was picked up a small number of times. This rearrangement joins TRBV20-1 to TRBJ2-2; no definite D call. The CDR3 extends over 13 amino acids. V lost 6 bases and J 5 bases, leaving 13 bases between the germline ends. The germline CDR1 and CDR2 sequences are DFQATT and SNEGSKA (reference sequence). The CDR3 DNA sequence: TGCAGTGCCCCGTTCCCCGGGACCGGGGAGCTGTTTTTT. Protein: CSAPFPGTGELFF.

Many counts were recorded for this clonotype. Here the CDR3 reads CASSYSRGSGNTIYF. CDR3 nucleotides: TGTGCCAGCAGTTACTCAAGGGGATCTGGAAACACCATATATTTT. The rearrangement uses TRBV6-5 and TRBJ1-3; tentatively, D is TRBD1 (5 bases). The length of the CDR3 is 15 residues. The germline V gene encodes CDR1 MNHEY and CDR2 SVGAGI. V lost 0 bases and J 1 base, leaving 7 bases between the germline ends.

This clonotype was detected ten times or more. DNA of the CDR3: TGTGCTAGTGGCAAAGGGGACGGAGGGTACACTGAAGCTTTCTTT. Amino acid sequence: CASGKGDGGYTEAFF. This sequence joins TRBV12-5 and TRBJ1-1, with a tentative D call TRBD1 (5 bases). V shed 6 bases and J shed 3 bases, with 17 bases lying between them. Germline V lookup: CDR1 LGHNT, CDR2 FRNRAP. CDR3 length: 15 amino acids.

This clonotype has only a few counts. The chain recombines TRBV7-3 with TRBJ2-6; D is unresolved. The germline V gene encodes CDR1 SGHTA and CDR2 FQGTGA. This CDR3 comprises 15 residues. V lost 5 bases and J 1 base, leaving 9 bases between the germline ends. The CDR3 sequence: CASSAVRSGANVLTF. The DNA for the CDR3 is TGTGCCAGCAGCGCAGTTAGGTCTGGGGCCAACGTCCTGACTTTC. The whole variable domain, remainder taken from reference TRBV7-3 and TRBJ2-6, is GAGVSQTPSNKVTEKGKYVELRCDPISGHTALYWYRQSLGQGPEFLIYFQGTGAADDSGLPNDRFFAVRPEGSVSTLKIQRTERGDSAVYLCASSAVRSGANVLTFGAGSRLTVL.

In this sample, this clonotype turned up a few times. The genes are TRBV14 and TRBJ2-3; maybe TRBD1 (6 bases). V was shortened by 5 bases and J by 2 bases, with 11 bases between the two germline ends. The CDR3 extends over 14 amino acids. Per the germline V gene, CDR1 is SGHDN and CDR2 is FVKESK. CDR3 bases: TGTGCCAGCAGCTCCGGGACATTCACAGATACGCAGTATTTT. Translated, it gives CASSSGTFTDTQYF.

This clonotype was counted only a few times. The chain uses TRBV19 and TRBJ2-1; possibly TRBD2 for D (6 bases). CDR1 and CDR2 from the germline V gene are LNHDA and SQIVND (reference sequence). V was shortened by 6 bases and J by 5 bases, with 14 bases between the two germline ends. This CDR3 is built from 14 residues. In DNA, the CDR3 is TGTGCCAGTAGCCGAGCGGGTTCTAACAATGAGCAGTTCTTC. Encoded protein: CASSRAGSNNEQFF.

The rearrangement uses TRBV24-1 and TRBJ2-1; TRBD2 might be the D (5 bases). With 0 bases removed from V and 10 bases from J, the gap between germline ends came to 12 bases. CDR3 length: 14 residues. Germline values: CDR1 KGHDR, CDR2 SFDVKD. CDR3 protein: CATSDLRQDWEQFF. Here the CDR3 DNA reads TGTGCCACCAGTGATTTGAGGCAGGACTGGGAGCAGTTCTTC.

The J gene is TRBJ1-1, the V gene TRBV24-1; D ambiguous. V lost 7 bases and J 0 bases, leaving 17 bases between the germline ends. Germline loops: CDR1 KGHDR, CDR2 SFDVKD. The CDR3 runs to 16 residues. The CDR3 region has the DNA TGTGCCACCAGGGAACACTGGCGGAAGTTGAACACTGAAGCTTTCTTT. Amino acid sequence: CATREHWRKLNTEAFF.

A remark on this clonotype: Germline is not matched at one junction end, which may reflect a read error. The CDR3 region has the DNA TGTGCCAGCAGCGGAATAAGCGGAGCCCCGGTCTTC. This codes for CASSGISGAPVF. V and J are TRBV7-9 and TRBJ2-1, with D possibly being TRBD2 (5 bases). This CDR3 is built from 12 residues. Germline CDR1 and CDR2: SEHNR and FQNEAQ (reference sequence).

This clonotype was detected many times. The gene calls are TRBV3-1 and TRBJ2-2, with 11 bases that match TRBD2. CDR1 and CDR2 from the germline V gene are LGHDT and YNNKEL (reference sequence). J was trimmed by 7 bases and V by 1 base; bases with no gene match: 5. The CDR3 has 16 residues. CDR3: CASSQALAGVGGELFF. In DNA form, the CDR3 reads TGTGCCAGCAGCCAAGCACTAGCGGGAGTGGGCGGGGAGCTGTTTTTT.

CDR3 region: CSARRDVAFF. CDR3 in DNA: TGCAGTGCTAGGAGGGATGTGGCTTTCTTT. The V gene is TRBV20-1, the J gene TRBJ1-1, with D unclear. Trimming removed 3 bases from V and 11 bases from J, with 10 bases in between. The CDR3 sequence is 10 residues long. Germline CDR1 DFQATT, CDR2 SNEGSKA (reference sequence).

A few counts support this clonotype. For the CDR3, the DNA is TGTGCCAGCAGCTTATCCGCAGGAGAGTACCAAGAGACCCAGTACTTC. This codes for CASSLSAGEYQETQYF. The chain is built from TRBV7-2 and TRBJ2-5; D is unresolved. CDR1 is SGHTA and CDR2 is FQGNSA in the germline V gene. The CDR3 has 16 amino acids. V was shortened by 2 bases and J by 0 bases, with 13 bases between the two germline ends. Full variable domain (rest looked up from reference TRBV7-2 and TRBJ2-5): GAGVSQSPSNKVTEKGKDVELRCDPISGHTALYWYRQSLGQGLEFLIYFQGNSAPDKSGLPSDRFSAERTGGSVSTLTIQRTQQEDSAVYLCASSLSAGEYQETQYFGPGTRLLVL.

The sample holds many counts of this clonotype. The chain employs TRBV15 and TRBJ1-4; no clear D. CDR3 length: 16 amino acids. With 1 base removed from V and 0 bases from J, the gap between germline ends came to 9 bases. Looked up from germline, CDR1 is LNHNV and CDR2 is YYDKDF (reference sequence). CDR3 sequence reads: CATSRAQSATNEKLFF. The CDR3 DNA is TGTGCCACCAGCAGAGCCCAGTCTGCAACTAATGAAAAACTGTTTTTT.

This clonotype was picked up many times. The CDR3 loop reads CASSLSGSNEKLFF. The CDR3 DNA is TGCGCCAGCAGCTTGTCCGGGTCCAATGAAAAACTGTTTTTT. This chain links TRBV5-1 with TRBJ1-4; D ambiguous. V dropped 1 base and J dropped 5 bases, with 9 bases sitting between them. This CDR3 spans 14 amino acids. Germline values: CDR1 SGHRS, CDR2 YFSETQ.

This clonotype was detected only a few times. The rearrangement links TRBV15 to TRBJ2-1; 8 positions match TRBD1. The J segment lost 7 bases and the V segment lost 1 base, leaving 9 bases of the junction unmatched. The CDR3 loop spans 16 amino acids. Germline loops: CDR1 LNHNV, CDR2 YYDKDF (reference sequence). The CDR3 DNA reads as TGTGCCACCAGCAGAGCTGCGACAGGGGATAGAAATGAGCAGTTCTTC. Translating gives CATSRAATGDRNEQFF.

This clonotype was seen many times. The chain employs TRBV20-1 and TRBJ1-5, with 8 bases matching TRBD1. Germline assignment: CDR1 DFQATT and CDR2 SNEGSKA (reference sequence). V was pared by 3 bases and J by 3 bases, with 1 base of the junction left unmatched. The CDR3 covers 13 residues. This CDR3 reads CSARGQDNQPQHF. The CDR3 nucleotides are TGCAGTGCTAGGGGACAGGACAATCAGCCCCAGCATTTT.

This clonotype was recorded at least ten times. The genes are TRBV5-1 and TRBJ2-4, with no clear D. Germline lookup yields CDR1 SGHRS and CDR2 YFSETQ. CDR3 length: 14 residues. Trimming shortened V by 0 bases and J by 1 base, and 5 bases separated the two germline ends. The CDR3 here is CASSLGAAKNIQYF. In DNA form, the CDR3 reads TGCGCCAGCAGCTTGGGAGCGGCCAAAAACATTCAGTACTTC.

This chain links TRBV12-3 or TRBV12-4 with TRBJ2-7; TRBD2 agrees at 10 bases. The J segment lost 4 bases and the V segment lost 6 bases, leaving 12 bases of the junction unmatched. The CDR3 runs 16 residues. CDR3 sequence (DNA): TGTGCCAGCAGAACTTGGCTAGCGGGAGTAGGGTACGAGCAGTACTTC. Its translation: CASRTWLAGVGYEQYF.

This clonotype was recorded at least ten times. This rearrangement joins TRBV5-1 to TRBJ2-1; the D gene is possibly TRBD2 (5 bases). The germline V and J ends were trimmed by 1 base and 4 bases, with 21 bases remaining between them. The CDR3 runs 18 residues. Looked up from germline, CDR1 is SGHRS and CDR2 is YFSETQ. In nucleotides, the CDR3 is TGCGCCAGCAGCTTGTCTACCGGAGGTAGCCATGTTTACAATGAGCAGTTCTTC. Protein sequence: CASSLSTGGSHVYNEQFF.

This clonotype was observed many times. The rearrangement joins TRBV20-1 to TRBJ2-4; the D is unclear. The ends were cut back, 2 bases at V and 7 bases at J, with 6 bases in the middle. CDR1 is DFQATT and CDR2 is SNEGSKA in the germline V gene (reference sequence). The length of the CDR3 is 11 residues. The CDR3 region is CSARWSNIQYF. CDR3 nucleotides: TGCAGTGCTAGATGGTCTAACATTCAGTACTTC.

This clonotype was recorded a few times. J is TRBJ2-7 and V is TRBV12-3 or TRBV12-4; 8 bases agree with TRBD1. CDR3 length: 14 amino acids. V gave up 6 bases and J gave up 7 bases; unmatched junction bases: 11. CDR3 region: CASRLTGEGGEQYF. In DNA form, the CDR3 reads TGTGCCAGCAGATTGACAGGGGAAGGGGGGGAGCAGTACTTC.

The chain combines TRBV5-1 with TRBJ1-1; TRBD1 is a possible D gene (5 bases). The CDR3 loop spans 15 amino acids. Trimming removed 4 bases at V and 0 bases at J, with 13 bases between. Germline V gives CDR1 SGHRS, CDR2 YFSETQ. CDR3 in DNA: TGCGCCAGCAGCCTAAATGGGGGAATGAACACTGAAGCTTTCTTT. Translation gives CASSLNGGMNTEAFF.

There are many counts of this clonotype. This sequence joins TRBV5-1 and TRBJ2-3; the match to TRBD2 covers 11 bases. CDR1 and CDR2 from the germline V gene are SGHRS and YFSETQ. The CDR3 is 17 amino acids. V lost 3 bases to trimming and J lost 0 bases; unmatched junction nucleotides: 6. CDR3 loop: CASSYGGTSGSTDTQYF. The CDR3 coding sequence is TGCGCCAGCAGCTATGGCGGGACTAGCGGCAGCACAGATACGCAGTATTTT.